What follows are 26 T cell receptor beta chains derived from one specimen sequenced in a study of shared clonotypes between healthy human individuals. The protocol was immunoSEQ multiplex PCR, while the TCRdb copy is restricted to in-frame clones and leaves out a portion. The sample consists of hundreds of thousands of clones, roughly 98% of them appearing once. CD8 cells regarded as naive lacked CD45RO, were positively chosen for CCR7, and omitted terminally differentiated effector memory CD45RA+ cells. Sequenced sample: naive CD8+ T cells sorted from blood. These TCRs come from a man aged 25 to 40 in good health.

The chain carries TRBV6-5 and TRBJ2-1; D gene uncertain. Trimming took 6 bases from V and 4 from J, leaving 16 bases between them. There are 15 residues in the CDR3. Germline V CDR1 and CDR2: MNHEY, SVGAGI. The CDR3 here is CASSPSDPRYNEQFF. In DNA, the CDR3 is TGTGCCAGCAGCCCTTCCGACCCAAGGTACAATGAGCAGTTCTTC.

This sequence joins TRBV4-1 and TRBJ2-7; perhaps TRBD1 as D (5 bases). With 3 bases removed from V and 4 bases from J, the gap between germline ends came to 10 bases. CDR3 length: 13 residues. The V gene's germline CDR1 is MGHRA and CDR2 YSYEKL. CDR3 region: CASSHSQGYEQYF. In DNA form, the CDR3 reads TGCGCCAGCAGCCACTCCCAGGGATACGAGCAGTACTTC.

The chain carries TRBV6-1 and TRBJ1-1; D not resolved. The CDR3 is 14 amino acids. CDR1 and CDR2 from the germline V gene are MNHNS and SASEGT. The V and J ends lost 2 bases and 1 base respectively, with 8 bases between them. CDR3: CASSETRPNTEAFF. The DNA of the CDR3 is TGTGCCAGCAGTGAAACTAGGCCGAACACTGAAGCTTTCTTT.

The V and J genes are TRBV6-5 and TRBJ1-2; a weak D match, TRBD1 (6 bases). The CDR3 contains 13 residues. The germline V and J ends were trimmed by 2 bases and 9 bases, with 13 bases remaining between them. Looked up from germline, CDR1 is MNHEY and CDR2 is SVGAGI. CDR3 DNA sequence: TGTGCCAGCAGTTACGGACAGAGCGACAGCTACACCTTC. Translated, it gives CASSYGQSDSYTF.

This chain connects TRBV5-4 to TRBJ1-2; TRBD1 matches 8 bases. Germline V gene sequence: CDR1 SGHNT, CDR2 YYREEE (reference sequence). Losses at the gene ends were 3 bases for V and 4 bases for J; bases not matched to a gene: 11. CDR3 length equals 16 residues. Here the CDR3 reads CASSSEDRASVYGYTF. The CDR3 nucleotides read TGTGCCAGCAGCTCCGAGGACAGGGCCTCCGTCTATGGCTACACCTTC. Filled out from reference TRBV5-4 and TRBJ1-2, the complete variable domain reads ETGVTQSPTHLIKTRGQQVTLRCSSQSGHNTVSWYQQALGQGPQFIFQYYREEENGRGNFPPRFSGLQFPNYSSELNVNALELDDSALYLCASSSEDRASVYGYTFGSGTRLTVV.

V and J are TRBV6-6 and TRBJ1-5; D uncertain. The CDR3 runs 13 residues. The germline gives CDR1 MNHNY, CDR2 SVGAGI (reference sequence). Deletions cut 5 bases from V and 7 bases from J, with 12 bases between. The CDR3 loop is CASSGSGIQPQHF. DNA for the CDR3: TGTGCCAGCAGTGGCAGTGGTATACAGCCCCAGCATTTT.

The chain joins TRBV15 to TRBJ2-1; 7 nucleotides align to TRBD2. Germline assignment: CDR1 LNHNV and CDR2 YYDKDF (reference sequence). The CDR3 has 16 amino acids. Trimming at V came to 5 bases and at J to 3 bases, leaving 10 bases not matched to a gene. The CDR3 loop is CATSRTTSRYYNEQFF. The CDR3 DNA reads as TGTGCCACCAGCCGAACGACTAGCAGATACTACAATGAGCAGTTCTTC.

This chain connects TRBV5-1 to TRBJ2-3; 15 bases map to TRBD2. The CDR3 totals 20 residues. After removal of 4 bases from V and 4 bases from J, the junction contained 16 bases not matched to a gene. Germline CDR1 is SGHRS and CDR2 is YFSETQ. CDR3 sequence: CASSPSRTSGRAKSPDTQYF. In DNA form, the CDR3 reads TGCGCCAGCAGCCCCTCTCGGACTAGCGGGAGGGCCAAGTCCCCAGATACGCAGTATTTT.

The V and J genes are TRBV7-9 and TRBJ2-1; 11 nucleotides align to TRBD2. The J segment lost 7 bases and the V segment lost 4 bases, leaving 9 bases of the junction unmatched. Germline V gene sequence: CDR1 SEHNR, CDR2 FQNEAQ (reference sequence). The CDR3 is made up of 16 amino acids. Here the CDR3 DNA reads TGTGCCAGCAGCTCTAAGGGACTAGCGGACCGGAATGAGCAGTTCTTC. Translating gives CASSSKGLADRNEQFF.

This chain uses TRBV7-8 with TRBJ2-7, with D possibly being TRBD1 (5 bases). V lost 1 base and J 3 bases, leaving 13 bases between the germline ends. Germline CDR1 SGHVS, CDR2 FQNEAQ. The CDR3 has 15 residues. CDR3 nucleotides: TGTGCCAGCAGCTTAGAACAGTACACAGGCTACGAGCAGTACTTC. This gives the protein CASSLEQYTGYEQYF. Full variable domain (missing parts from reference TRBV7-8 and TRBJ2-7): GAGVSQSPRYKVAKRGQDVALRCDPISGHVSLFWYQQALGQGPEFLTYFQNEAQLDKSGLPSDRFFAERPEGSVSTLKIQRTQQEDSAVYLCASSLEQYTGYEQYFGPGTRLTVT.

The gene calls are TRBV7-3 and TRBJ2-2; D is undetermined. CDR3 size: 12 residues. Trimming left V 3 bases short and J 8 bases short, with 7 bases between. Looked up from germline, CDR1 is SGHTA and CDR2 is FQGTGA. CDR3 sequence reads: CASSLKPGELFF. The CDR3 nucleotides are TGTGCCAGCAGCTTGAAACCGGGGGAGCTGTTTTTT.

This clone came up a few times. Other DNA sequences from this sample encode an identical CDR3 as well. Here the CDR3 DNA reads TGTGCCAGCAGCCCAGGGACTGCCTACGAGCAGTACTTC. Translated: CASSPGTAYEQYF. The rearrangement links TRBV11-2 to TRBJ2-7; tentative D call: TRBD2 (6 bases). The CDR3 contains 13 residues. V lost 5 bases to trimming and J lost 2 bases, with 10 bases between them. CDR1 SGHAT and CDR2 FQNNGV come from the germline V gene. The variable domain in full, completed from reference TRBV11-2 and TRBJ2-7, reads EAGVAQSPRYKIIEKRQSVAFWCNPISGHATLYWYQQILGQGPKLLIQFQNNGVVDDSQLPKDRFSAERLKGVDSTLKIQPAKLEDSAVYLCASSPGTAYEQYFGPGTRLTVT.

This clone was picked up one time. The gene calls are TRBV28 and TRBJ1-5; D not resolved. V gave up 8 bases and J gave up 5 bases, with 13 bases separating them. CDR3 length: 13 residues. Germline loops: CDR1 MDHEN, CDR2 SYDVKM. The CDR3 sequence: CASASSSHQPQHF. In DNA form, the CDR3 reads TGTGCCAGCGCTTCGTCCAGCCATCAGCCCCAGCATTTT.

The chain is built from TRBV11-2 and TRBJ2-7; TRBD1 matches at 7 bases. Germline CDR1 reads SGHAT; CDR2 reads FQNNGV. The CDR3 has 15 amino acids. Germline trimming cut 3 bases from V and 2 bases from J; bases unmatched to any gene: 7. CDR3 in amino acids: CASSFRDSIPYEQYF. As DNA, the CDR3 is TGTGCCAGCAGCTTCCGGGACAGTATTCCCTACGAGCAGTACTTC.

The gene calls are TRBV11-2 and TRBJ2-1; D may be TRBD1 or TRBD2 (5 bases each). V lost 4 bases and J 0 bases, leaving 19 bases between the germline ends. Germline CDR1 is SGHAT and CDR2 is FQNNGV. The CDR3 consists of 18 residues. CDR3 nucleotide sequence: TGTGCCAGCAGCTCTACGTTCGGGGCGGCGAGCTCCTACAATGAGCAGTTCTTC. It specifies CASSSTFGAASSYNEQFF.

Remarks on this clone: Distinct nucleotide sequences in the sample also encode this CDR3. This chain joins TRBV5-1 and TRBJ2-7; TRBD2 is a possible D gene (6 bases). Germline CDR1 SGHRS, CDR2 YFSETQ. V was cut by 3 bases and J by 2 bases, with 12 bases left in between. This CDR3 region has 14 residues. The CDR3, as DNA: TGCGCCAGCAGCTCGGGGACGGGAGCCTACGAGCAGTACTTC. Translating gives CASSSGTGAYEQYF.

This clone was recorded once. The same CDR3 is also encoded by other DNA sequences in this sample. The gene calls are TRBV5-4 and TRBJ2-7; 7 positions match TRBD1. V dropped 4 bases and J dropped 4; count of bases not matched to a gene: 5. Germline V gene data show CDR1 as SGHNT and CDR2 as YYREEE (reference sequence). CDR3 size: 13 residues. CDR3 DNA: TGTGCCAGCAGCCTGGCCAGGGGGTACGAGCAGTACTTC. Protein sequence: CASSLARGYEQYF.

The rearrangement uses TRBV19 and TRBJ2-5, with a weak D call TRBD2 (7 bases). V was shortened by 9 bases and J by 5 bases, with 16 bases between the two germline ends. The CDR3 loop spans 13 amino acids. CDR1 is LNHDA, CDR2 SQIVND, per germline (reference sequence). CDR3 coding DNA: TGTGCCAGCAAGAGGGGGGGCGGGGAGACCCAGTACTTC. Amino acid sequence: CASKRGGGETQYF.

The V and J genes are TRBV25-1 and TRBJ2-1; 9 nucleotides line up with TRBD2. J gave up 2 bases and V 7 bases, and 9 bases lay outside the gene matches. The germline V gene has CDR1 MGHDK and CDR2 SYGVNS. The CDR3 is 16 amino acids. DNA of the CDR3: TGTGCCAGCACCTCACAGGCTAGCGGGACCTACAATGAGCAGTTCTTC. This gives the protein CASTSQASGTYNEQFF. Combining the CDR3 with reference TRBV25-1 and TRBJ2-1 gives the whole variable domain EADIYQTPRYLVIGTGKKITLECSQTMGHDKMYWYQQDPGMELHLIHYSYGVNSTEKGDLSSESTVSRIRTEHFPLTLESARPSHTSQYLCASTSQASGTYNEQFFGPGTRLTVL.

The genes are TRBV15 and TRBJ1-2; unclear D gene. The CDR3 extends over 12 amino acids. Trimming took 0 bases from V and 9 from J, leaving 8 bases between them. Germline assignment: CDR1 LNHNV and CDR2 YYDKDF (reference sequence). Here the CDR3 reads CATSRDGQRYTF. In nucleotides, the CDR3 is TGTGCCACCAGCAGAGATGGCCAACGCTACACCTTC. Supplemented by reference TRBV15 and TRBJ1-2, the full variable domain reads DAMVIQNPRYQVTQFGKPVTLSCSQTLNHNVMYWYQQKSSQAPKLLFHYYDKDFNNEADTPDNFQSRRPNTSFCFLDIRSPGLGDTAMYLCATSRDGQRYTFGSGTRLTVV.

The chain links TRBV5-6 to TRBJ2-7; D unclear. Germline lookup yields CDR1 SGHDT and CDR2 YYEEEE. V lost 2 bases, J lost 6 bases, and 9 bases lay in between. The CDR3 is 12 amino acids. The CDR3 reads CASSFMRREQYF. CDR3 DNA sequence: TGTGCCAGCAGCTTTATGAGGCGCGAGCAGTACTTC.

V usage is TRBV4-2 and J usage is TRBJ1-3; D unresolved. CDR3 size: 13 residues. Looked up from germline, CDR1 is LGHNA and CDR2 is YNFKEQ. Trimming shortened V by 11 bases and J by 2 bases, and 13 bases separated the two germline ends. The CDR3: CAVGNGPGNTIYF. The CDR3 DNA is TGTGCCGTGGGGAATGGTCCTGGAAACACCATATATTTT.

This clone was counted once. This chain connects TRBV7-9 to TRBJ2-2, with D possibly matching TRBD2 (6 bases). Germline assignment: CDR1 SEHNR and CDR2 FQNEAQ (reference sequence). The CDR3 length is 13 residues. With 8 bases removed from V and 8 bases from J, the gap between germline ends came to 15 bases. The chain's CDR3 is CASYDGEAGELFF. The CDR3 DNA sequence: TGTGCCAGCTACGACGGGGAGGCAGGGGAGCTGTTTTTT.

J is TRBJ1-5 and V is TRBV7-6, with 7 bases fitting TRBD1. V gave up 5 bases and J gave up 6 bases; unmatched junction bases: 10. This CDR3 spans 15 amino acids. Looked up from germline, CDR1 is SGHVS and CDR2 is FNYEAQ. In nucleotides, the CDR3 is TGTGCCAGCAGCCCTTACACAGGGGTAGGTCAGCCCCAGCATTTT. The encoded protein is CASSPYTGVGQPQHF.

The chain combines TRBV7-6 with TRBJ2-3, with 12 bases matching TRBD1. The CDR3 length is 16 residues. V lost 2 bases, J lost 5 bases, and 5 bases stayed unmatched. Per germline, CDR1 SGHVS and CDR2 FNYEAQ. DNA for the CDR3: TGTGCCAGCAGCTTAAAGGGACAGGGGGCGGAAGATACGCAGTATTTT. The encoded protein is CASSLKGQGAEDTQYF.

The gene calls are TRBV9 and TRBJ2-1, with a weak D call TRBD1 (6 bases). Trimming took off 4 bases at V and 2 bases at J, with 13 bases between the two ends. CDR3 length equals 15 residues. Per germline, CDR1 SGDLS and CDR2 YYNGEE. CDR3 amino acids: CASSPRTETYNEQFF. CDR3 DNA sequence: TGTGCCAGCAGCCCCCGGACAGAGACCTACAATGAGCAGTTCTTC.